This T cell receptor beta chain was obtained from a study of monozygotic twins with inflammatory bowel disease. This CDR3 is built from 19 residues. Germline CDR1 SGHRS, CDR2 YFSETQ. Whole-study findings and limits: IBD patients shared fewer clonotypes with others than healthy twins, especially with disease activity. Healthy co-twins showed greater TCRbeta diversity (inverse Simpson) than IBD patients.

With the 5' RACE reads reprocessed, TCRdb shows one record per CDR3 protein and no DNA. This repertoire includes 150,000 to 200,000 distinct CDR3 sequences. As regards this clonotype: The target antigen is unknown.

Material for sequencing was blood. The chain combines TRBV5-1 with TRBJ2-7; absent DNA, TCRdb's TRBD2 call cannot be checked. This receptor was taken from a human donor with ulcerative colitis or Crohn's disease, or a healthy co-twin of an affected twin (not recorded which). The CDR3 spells CASSLVAGTSGTNSYEQYF.